The rows below give T cell receptor beta chains drawn from one sample of a study of T cells after yellow fever vaccination. TCRdb re-called the 5' RACE reads with MiXCR, one entry per CDR3 protein. Here the sample spans about 340,000 distinct CDR3 sequences, around an eighth being singletons. The sequencing used CD4+ T cells sorted from PBMCs, collected 15 days after the yellow fever booster vaccination. The receptor source for this set is a young man who received the YFV17D yellow fever vaccine. Each CDR3 is given with its conserved first and last residue. D genes are given only for firm matches. Rows give clone size only sometimes, using once, few, many, or a class for an expanded clone.

>.|TRBJ1-1|.|TRBV29-1
TGCAGCGGCCACAGGGTTTTCACTGAAGCTTTCTTT
CSGHRVFTEAFF
>few|TRBJ2-1|.|TRBV5-1
TGCGCCAGCAGCTTGGGGGGGACAAACAATGAGCAGTTCTTC
CASSLGGTNNEQFF
>.|TRBJ2-7|TRBD2|TRBV7-2
TGTGCCAGCAGCACCAAAGCGGGGGGCTACGAGCAGTACTTC
CASSTKAGGYEQYF
>many|TRBJ2-5|.|TRBV29-1
TGCAGCGTCGGACGGCGTGCAGGGGCCTCGTACCAAGAGACCCAGTACTTC
CSVGRRAGASYQETQYF
>few|TRBJ1-2|.|TRBV4-3
TGCGCCAGCAGCCAAGATCACGGAATCTATGGCTACACCTTC
CASSQDHGIYGYTF
>.|TRBJ1-6|TRBD1|TRBV6-5
TGTGCCAGCAGTACCCCCCCAGGGGGGTTAGGACCCCTCCACTTT
CASSTPPGGLGPLHF
>.|TRBJ2-1|TRBD1|TRBV7-8
TGTGCCAGCACCTCCCGGGACAGGTCGGGCAATGAGCAGTTCTTC
CASTSRDRSGNEQFF
>few|TRBJ1-2|.|TRBV6-5
TGTGCCAGCAGTTACGACCGGCCCCCTTATGGCTACACCTTC
CASSYDRPPYGYTF
>.|TRBJ2-2|.|TRBV7-2
TGTGCCAGCAGCTCCAGGGTCGCGAACACCGGGGAGCTGTTTTTT
CASSSRVANTGELFF
>few|TRBJ1-1|TRBD1|TRBV20-1
TGCAGTGTTAGGGCGGGGGACAGCTATGGAGCTTTCTTT
CSVRAGDSYGAFF
>few|TRBJ1-6|TRBD1|TRBV5-1
TGCGCCAGCAGTTTGACAGGGGAGAATTCACCCCTCCACTTT
CASSLTGENSPLHF
>.|TRBJ2-5|TRBD2|TRBV7-2
TGTGCCAGCAGCTTAGTTTTAGCGGGGGGCCGAGAACAAGAGACCCAGTACTTC
CASSLVLAGGREQETQYF
>.|TRBJ1-4|.|TRBV12-3/TRBV12-4
TGTGCCAGCAGTTTCTCCCCGAGGCTGAATGAAAAACTGTTTTTT
CASSFSPRLNEKLFF
>.|TRBJ2-2|.|TRBV5-5
TGTGCCAGCAGCCGGGACTTAACGAACACCGGGGAGCTGTTTTTT
CASSRDLTNTGELFF
>.|TRBJ2-4|TRBD1|TRBV18
TGTGCCAGCTCACCCGGACAGGTGGGCATTCAGTACTTC
CASSPGQVGIQYF
>few|TRBJ2-3|.|TRBV11-2
TGTGCCAGCAGCTTGGCACGCCGAGTGGCCACAGATACGCAGTATTTT
CASSLARRVATDTQYF
>few|TRBJ1-1|.|TRBV10-3
TGTGCCATCAAACAGCTGAACACTGAAGCTTTCTTT
CAIKQLNTEAFF
>few|TRBJ2-5|TRBD1|TRBV7-7
TGTGCCAGCAGCACAGGGACAGAGGAGACCCAGTACTTC
CASSTGTEETQYF
>.|TRBJ2-6|.|TRBV4-3
TGCGCCAGCAGCCAAGATAGGGGGGGACGCAGGGTGTTGAGCTCTGGGGCCAACGTCCTGACTTTC
CASSQDRGGRRVLSSGANVLTF
>.|TRBJ2-2|.|TRBV12-3/TRBV12-4
TGTGCCAGCAGACAGACCAGGAACACCGGGGAGCTGTTTTTT
CASRQTRNTGELFF
>.|TRBJ1-2|.|TRBV6-2/TRBV6-3
TGTGCCAGCAGTATAAACTCGTATGGCTACACCTTC
CASSINSYGYTF
>few|TRBJ2-2|.|TRBV5-4
TGTGCCAGCAGGATGTGGATTGACGGCACCGGGGAGCTGTTTTTT
CASRMWIDGTGELFF
>few|TRBJ2-3|.|TRBV15
TGTGCCACCAGCAGAGATGGGCGGGCCACAGATACGCAGTATTTT
CATSRDGRATDTQYF
>.|TRBJ1-2|.|TRBV5-5
TGTGCCAGCAGCTTGGATTGGGGCTATGGCTACACCTTC
CASSLDWGYGYTF